A single T cell receptor beta chain is shown here with its context. These data belong to a study of blood T cell repertoires in COVID-19. Study details: Sample material is recorded as cDNA or gDNA derived from T cells, B-cell-depleted T cells, or PBMCs.

Only in-frame clones appear in the TCRdb table, and some are missing; sequencing was by immunoSEQ multiplex PCR. The sample includes 200,000 to 250,000 clones, roughly 84% of them seen just once. Germline CDR1 and CDR2: LGHDT and YNNKEL (reference sequence). The CDR3 consists of 13 residues. V was pared by 2 bases and J by 9 bases, with 8 bases between. This sequence was found in a man between 50 and 59 years old with COVID-19, enrolled during active disease. The material sequenced was peripheral blood. The chain uses TRBV3-1 (or the pseudogene TRBV3-2) and TRBJ1-6; tentatively, D is TRBD1 (6 bases). This CDR3 is CASSQKQGSPLHF. As DNA, the CDR3 is TGTGCCAGCAGCCAAAAACAGGGTTCACCCCTCCACTTT.